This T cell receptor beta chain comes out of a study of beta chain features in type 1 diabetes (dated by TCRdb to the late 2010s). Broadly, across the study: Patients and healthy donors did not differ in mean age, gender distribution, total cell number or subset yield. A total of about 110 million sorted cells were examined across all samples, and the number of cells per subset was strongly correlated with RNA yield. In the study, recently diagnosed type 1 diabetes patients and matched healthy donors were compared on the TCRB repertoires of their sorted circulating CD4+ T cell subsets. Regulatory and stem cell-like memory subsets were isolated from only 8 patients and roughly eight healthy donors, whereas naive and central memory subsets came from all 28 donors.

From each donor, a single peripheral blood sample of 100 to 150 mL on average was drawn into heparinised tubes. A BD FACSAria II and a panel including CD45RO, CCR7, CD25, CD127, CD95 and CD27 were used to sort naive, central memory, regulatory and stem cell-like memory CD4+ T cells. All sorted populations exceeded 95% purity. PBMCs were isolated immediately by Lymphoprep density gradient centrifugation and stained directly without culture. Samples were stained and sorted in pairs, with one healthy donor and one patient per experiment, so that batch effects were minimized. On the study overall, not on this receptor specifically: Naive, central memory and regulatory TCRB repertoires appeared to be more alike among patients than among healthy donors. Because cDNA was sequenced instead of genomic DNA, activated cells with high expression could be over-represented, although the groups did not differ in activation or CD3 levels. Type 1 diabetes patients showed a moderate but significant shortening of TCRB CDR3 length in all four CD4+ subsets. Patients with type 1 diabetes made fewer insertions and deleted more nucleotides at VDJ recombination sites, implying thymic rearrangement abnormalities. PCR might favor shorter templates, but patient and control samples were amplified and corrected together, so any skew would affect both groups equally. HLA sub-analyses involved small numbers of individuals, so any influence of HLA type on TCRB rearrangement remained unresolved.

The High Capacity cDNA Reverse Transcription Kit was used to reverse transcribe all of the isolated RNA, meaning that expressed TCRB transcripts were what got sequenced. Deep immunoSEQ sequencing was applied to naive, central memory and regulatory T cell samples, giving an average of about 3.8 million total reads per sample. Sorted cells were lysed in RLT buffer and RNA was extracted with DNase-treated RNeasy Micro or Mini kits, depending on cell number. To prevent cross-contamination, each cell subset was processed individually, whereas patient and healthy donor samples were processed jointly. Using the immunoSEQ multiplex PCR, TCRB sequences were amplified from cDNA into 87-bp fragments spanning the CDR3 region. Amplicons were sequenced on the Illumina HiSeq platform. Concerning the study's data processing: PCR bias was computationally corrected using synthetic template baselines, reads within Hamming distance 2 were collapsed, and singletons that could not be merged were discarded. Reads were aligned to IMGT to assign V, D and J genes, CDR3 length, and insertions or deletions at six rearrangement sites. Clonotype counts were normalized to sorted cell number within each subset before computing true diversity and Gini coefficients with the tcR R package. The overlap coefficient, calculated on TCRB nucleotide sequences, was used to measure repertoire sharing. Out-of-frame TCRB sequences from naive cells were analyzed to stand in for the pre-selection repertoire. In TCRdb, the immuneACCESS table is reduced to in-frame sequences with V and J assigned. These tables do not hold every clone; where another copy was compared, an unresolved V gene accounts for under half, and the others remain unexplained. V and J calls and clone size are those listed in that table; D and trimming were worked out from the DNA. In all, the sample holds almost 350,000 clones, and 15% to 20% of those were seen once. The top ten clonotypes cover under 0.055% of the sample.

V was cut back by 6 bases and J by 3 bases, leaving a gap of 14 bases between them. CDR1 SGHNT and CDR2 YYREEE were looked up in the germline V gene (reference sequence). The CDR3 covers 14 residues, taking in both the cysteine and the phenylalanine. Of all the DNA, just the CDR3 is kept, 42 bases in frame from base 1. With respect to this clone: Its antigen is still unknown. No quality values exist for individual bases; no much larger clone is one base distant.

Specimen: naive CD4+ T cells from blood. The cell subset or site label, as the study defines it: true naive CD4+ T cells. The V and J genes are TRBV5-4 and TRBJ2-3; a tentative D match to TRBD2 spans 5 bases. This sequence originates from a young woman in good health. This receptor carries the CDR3 CASNPDSDTDTQYF. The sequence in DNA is TGTGCCAGCAACCCGGACTCGGATACAGATACGCAGTATTTT.